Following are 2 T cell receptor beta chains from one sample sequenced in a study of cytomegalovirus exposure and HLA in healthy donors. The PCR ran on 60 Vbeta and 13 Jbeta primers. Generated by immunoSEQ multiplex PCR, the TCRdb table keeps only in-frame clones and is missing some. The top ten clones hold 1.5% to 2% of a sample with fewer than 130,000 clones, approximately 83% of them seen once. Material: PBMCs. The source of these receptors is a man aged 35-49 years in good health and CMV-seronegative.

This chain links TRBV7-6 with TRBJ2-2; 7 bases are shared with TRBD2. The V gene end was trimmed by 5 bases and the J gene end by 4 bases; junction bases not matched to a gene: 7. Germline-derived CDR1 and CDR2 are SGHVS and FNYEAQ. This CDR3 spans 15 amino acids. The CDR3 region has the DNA TGTGCCAGCAGCCCCCGGGGGGTGTCCACCGGGGAGCTGTTTTTT. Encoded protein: CASSPRGVSTGELFF.

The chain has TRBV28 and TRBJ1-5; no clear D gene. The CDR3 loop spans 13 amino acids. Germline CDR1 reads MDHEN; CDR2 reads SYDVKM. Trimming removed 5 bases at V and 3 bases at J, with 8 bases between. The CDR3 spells CASSPHVNQPQHF. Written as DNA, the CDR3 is TGTGCCAGCAGTCCCCATGTCAATCAGCCCCAGCATTTT.